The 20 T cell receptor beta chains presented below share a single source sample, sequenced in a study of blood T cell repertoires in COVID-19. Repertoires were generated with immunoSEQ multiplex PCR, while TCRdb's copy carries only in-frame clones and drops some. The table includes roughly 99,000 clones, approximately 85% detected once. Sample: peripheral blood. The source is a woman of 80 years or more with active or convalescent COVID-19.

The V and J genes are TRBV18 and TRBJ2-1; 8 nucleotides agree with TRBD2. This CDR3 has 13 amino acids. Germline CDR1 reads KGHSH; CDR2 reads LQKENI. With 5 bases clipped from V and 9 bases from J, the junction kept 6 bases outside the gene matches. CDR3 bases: TGTGCCAGCTCATCCGGGACTAGAGGTGAGCAGTTCTTC. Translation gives CASSSGTRGEQFF.

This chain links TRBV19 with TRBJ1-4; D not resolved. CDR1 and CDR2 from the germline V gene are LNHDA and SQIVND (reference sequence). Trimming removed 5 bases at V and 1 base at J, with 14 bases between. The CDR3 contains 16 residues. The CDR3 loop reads CASSAQRSQTNEKLFF. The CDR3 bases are TGTGCCAGTAGTGCCCAACGCAGTCAAACTAATGAAAAACTGTTTTTT.

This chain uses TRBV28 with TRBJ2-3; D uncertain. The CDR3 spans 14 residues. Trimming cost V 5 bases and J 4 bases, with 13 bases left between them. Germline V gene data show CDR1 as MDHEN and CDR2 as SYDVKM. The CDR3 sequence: CASSPNLDADTQYF. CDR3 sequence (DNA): TGTGCCAGCAGTCCGAACTTAGATGCAGATACGCAGTATTTT.

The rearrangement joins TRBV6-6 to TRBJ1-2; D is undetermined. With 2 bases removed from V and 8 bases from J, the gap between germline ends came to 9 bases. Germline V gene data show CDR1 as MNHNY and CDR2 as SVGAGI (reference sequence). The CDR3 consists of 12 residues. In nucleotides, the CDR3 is TGTGCCAGCAGTTACGAGAGGGAGGGCTACACCTTC. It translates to CASSYEREGYTF.

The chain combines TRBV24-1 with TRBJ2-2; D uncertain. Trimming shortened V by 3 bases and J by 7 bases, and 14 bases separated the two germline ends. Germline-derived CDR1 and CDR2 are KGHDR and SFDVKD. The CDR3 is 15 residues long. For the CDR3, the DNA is TGTGCCACCAGTGATCCGGGTCCTACGGGCGGGGAGCTGTTTTTT. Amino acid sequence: CATSDPGPTGGELFF.

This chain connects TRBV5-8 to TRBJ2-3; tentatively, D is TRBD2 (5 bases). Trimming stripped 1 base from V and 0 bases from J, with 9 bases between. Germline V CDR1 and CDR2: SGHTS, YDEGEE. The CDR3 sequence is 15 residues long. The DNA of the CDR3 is TGTGCCAGCAGCTTGAGACGGACTAGCACAGATACGCAGTATTTT. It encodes CASSLRRTSTDTQYF.

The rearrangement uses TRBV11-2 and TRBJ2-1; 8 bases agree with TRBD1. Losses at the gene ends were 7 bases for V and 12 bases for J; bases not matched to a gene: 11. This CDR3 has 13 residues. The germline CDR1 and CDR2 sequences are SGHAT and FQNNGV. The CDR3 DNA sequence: TGTGCCAGCACCCAGGGGGCCGGTCGTATGCAGTTCTTC. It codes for CASTQGAGRMQFF.

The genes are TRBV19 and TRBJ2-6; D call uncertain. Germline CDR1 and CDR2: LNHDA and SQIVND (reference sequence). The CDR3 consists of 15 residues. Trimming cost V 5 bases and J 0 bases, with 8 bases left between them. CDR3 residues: CASSFRSSGANVLTF. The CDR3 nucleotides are TGTGCCAGTAGTTTCAGAAGCTCTGGGGCCAACGTCCTGACTTTC.

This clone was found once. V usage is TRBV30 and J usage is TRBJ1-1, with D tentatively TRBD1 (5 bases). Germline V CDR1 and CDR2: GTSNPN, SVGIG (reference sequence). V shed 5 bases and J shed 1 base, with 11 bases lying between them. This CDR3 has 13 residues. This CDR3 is CAWGDWRNTEAFF. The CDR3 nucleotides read TGTGCCTGGGGGGACTGGAGGAACACTGAAGCTTTCTTT.

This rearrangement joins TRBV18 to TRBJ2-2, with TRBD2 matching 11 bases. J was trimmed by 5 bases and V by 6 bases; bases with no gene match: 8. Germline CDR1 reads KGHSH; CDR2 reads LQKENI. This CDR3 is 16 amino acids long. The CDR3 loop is CASSPLAGGETGELFF. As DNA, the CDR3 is TGTGCCAGCTCTCCTCTAGCGGGAGGAGAGACCGGGGAGCTGTTTTTT.

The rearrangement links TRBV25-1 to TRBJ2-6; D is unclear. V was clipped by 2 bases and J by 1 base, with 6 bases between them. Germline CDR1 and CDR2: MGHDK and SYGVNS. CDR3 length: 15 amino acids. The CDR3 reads CASSEPESGANVLTF. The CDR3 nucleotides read TGTGCCAGCAGTGAACCAGAATCTGGGGCCAACGTCCTGACTTTC.

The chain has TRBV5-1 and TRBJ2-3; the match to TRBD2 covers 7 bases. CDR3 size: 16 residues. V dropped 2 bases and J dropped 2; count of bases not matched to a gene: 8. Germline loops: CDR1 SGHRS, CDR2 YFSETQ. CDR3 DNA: TGCGCCAGCAGCTTTCGGTCTAGCGGACCCACAGATACGCAGTATTTT. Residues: CASSFRSSGPTDTQYF.

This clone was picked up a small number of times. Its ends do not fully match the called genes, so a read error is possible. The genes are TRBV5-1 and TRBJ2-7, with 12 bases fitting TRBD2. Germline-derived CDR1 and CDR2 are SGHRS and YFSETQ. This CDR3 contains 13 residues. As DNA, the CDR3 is TGTGCCAGCGGACTAGCGGGACACTACGAGCAGTACTTC. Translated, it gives CASGLAGHYEQYF.

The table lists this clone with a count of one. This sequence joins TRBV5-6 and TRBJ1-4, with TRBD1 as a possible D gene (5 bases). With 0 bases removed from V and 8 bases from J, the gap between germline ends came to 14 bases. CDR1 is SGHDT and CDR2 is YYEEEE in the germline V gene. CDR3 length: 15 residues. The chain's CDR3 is CASSLAGQGGEKLFF. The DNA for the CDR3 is TGTGCCAGCAGCTTGGCCGGGCAGGGAGGAGAAAAACTGTTTTTT. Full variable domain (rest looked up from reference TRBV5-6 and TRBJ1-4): DAGVTQSPTHLIKTRGQQVTLRCSPKSGHDTVSWYQQALGQGPQFIFQYYEEEERQRGNFPDRFSGHQFPNYSSELNVNALLLGDSALYLCASSLAGQGGEKLFFGSGTQLSVL.

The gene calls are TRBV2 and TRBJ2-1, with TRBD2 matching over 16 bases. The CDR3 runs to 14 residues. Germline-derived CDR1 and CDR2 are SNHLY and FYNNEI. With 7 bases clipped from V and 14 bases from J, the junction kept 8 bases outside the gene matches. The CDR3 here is CASNPGLAGGPEFF. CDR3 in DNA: TGTGCCAGCAACCCGGGACTAGCGGGAGGGCCTGAGTTCTTC.

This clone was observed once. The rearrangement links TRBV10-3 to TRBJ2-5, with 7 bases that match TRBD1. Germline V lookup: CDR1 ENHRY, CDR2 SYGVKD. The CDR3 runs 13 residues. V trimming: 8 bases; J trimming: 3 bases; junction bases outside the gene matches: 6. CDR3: CAIQGDTKETQYF. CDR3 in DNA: TGTGCCATCCAGGGGGACACCAAAGAGACCCAGTACTTC.

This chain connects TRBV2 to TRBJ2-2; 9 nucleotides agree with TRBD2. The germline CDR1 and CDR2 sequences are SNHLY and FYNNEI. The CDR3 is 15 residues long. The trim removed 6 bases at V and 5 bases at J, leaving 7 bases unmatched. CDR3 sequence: CASRGSGSKTGELFF. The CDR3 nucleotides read TGTGCCAGCAGGGGTAGCGGGAGTAAAACCGGGGAGCTGTTTTTT.

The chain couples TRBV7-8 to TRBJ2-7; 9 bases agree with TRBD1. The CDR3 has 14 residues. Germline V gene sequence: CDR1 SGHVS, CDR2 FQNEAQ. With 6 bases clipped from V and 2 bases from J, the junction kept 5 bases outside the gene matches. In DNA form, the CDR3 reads TGTGCCAGCAGTCGGGGACAGGGAGCCTACGAGCAGTACTTC. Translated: CASSRGQGAYEQYF.

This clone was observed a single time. Here the CDR3 DNA reads TGTGCCAGCAGTATCCTAACAGGGACCCGATGGTCTGAAGCTTTCTTT. Protein product: CASSILTGTRWSEAFF. The chain uses TRBV6-6 and TRBJ1-1; tentative D call: TRBD1 (6 bases). V lost 5 bases to trimming and J lost 6 bases, with 22 bases between them. CDR3 length: 16 residues. Per the germline V gene, CDR1 is MNHNY and CDR2 is SVGAGI (reference sequence).

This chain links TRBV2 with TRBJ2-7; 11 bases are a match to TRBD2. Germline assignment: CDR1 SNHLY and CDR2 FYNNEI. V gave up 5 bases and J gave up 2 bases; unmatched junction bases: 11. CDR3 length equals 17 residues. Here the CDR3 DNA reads TGTGCCAGCAGTCCCTTAGCGGGAGGGACGACCCCCTACGAGCAGTACTTC. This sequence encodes CASSPLAGGTTPYEQYF.